In its sample, the clone carrying this T cell receptor beta chain was seen once. The CDR3 covers 17 residues. V shed 6 bases and J 6 bases; nucleotides not matched to a gene: 11. From germline, CDR1 is MNHEY and CDR2 SMNVEV (reference sequence). Assay: immunoSEQ multiplex PCR; the TCRdb copy retains only in-frame clones and omits some. The table lists tens of thousands of clones, about 92% of them singletons. The sample comes from a study of T cell changes during pregnancy in multiple sclerosis. The origin of this receptor is a female donor in good health, enrolled as a control in a pregnancy study. The chain is built from TRBV27 and TRBJ2-3; the match to TRBD2 covers 14 bases. This specimen was peripheral blood, taken in the third trimester of pregnancy. CDR3 amino acids: CASSPLWGTSGSDTQYF. The CDR3 coding sequence is TGTGCCAGCAGCCCTTTATGGGGGACTAGCGGGAGTGATACGCAGTATTTT.